The T cell receptor beta chain under discussion was sequenced for a study of cytomegalovirus exposure and HLA in healthy donors. Points on this clone: The antigen remains unidentified.

Use of 60 Vbeta and 13 Jbeta primers characterized the PCR. Original processing notes: Roughly 76 million unique TCR beta chains, roughly 11 million of them shared, were counted by a later analysis. The table came from immunoSEQ multiplex PCR; TCRdb's copy has only in-frame clones and leaves some out. V and J calls and clone size are as listed in that table; D and trimming were resolved from the DNA. The table has 150,000 or so clones, roughly 80% seen once. Study outcomes and limitations: It was likely that a cluster of highly shared sequence variants was a sequencing artifact. Analyses of presence and absence presupposed an approximately uniform sequencing depth across donors.

The V end lost 6 bases, the J end lost 6 bases, and 13 bases lay between the germline ends. Per the germline V gene, CDR1 is SNHLY and CDR2 is FYNNEI. CDR3 size: 13 residues. The receptor was derived from a man aged 45-60 years in good health and CMV-seropositive. V and J are TRBV2 and TRBJ2-3, with a weak D call TRBD2 (5 bases). Sample: PBMCs. CDR3 sequence (DNA): TGTGCCAGCAGAAAACTAGGGTTGGATACGCAGTATTTT. Its translation: CASRKLGLDTQYF.